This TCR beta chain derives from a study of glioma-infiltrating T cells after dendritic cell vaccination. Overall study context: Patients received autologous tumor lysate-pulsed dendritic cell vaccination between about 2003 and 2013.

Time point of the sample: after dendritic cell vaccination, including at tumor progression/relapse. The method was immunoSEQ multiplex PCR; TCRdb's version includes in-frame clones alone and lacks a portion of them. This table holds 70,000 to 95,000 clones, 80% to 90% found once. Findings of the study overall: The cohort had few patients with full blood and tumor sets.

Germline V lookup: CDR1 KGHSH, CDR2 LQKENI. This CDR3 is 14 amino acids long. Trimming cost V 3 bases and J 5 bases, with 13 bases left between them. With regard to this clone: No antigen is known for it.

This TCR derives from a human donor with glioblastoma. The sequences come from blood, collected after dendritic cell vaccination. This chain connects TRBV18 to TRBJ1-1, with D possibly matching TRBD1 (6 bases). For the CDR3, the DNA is TGTGCCAGCTCACCGGGCAGGGGTGAAACTGAAGCTTTCTTT. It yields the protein CASSPGRGETEAFF.